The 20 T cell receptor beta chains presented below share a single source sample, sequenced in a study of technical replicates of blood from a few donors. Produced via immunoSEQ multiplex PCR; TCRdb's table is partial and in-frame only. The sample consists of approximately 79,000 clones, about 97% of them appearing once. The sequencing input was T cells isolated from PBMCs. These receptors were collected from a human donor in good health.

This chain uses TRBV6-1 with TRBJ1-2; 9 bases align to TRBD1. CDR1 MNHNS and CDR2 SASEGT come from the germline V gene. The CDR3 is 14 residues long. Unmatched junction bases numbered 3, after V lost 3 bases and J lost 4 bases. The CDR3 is CASSDTTGGYGYTF. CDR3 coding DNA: TGTGCCAGCAGTGACACGACAGGGGGCTATGGCTACACCTTC.

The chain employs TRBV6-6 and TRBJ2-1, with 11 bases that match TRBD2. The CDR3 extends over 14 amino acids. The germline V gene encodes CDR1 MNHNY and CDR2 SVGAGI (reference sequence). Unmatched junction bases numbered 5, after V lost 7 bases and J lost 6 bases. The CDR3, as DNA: TGTGCCAGCACCGGGACTAGCGGATCCAATGAGCAGTTCTTC. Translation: CASTGTSGSNEQFF.

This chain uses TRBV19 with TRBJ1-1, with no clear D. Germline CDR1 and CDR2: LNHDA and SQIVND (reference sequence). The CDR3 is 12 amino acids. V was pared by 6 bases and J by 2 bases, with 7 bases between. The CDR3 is CASSRANTEAFF. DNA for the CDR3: TGTGCCAGTAGCCGCGCAAACACTGAAGCTTTCTTT.

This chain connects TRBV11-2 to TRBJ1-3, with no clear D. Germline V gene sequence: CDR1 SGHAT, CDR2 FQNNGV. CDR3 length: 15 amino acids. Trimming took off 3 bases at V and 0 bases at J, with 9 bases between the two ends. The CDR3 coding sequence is TGTGCCAGCAGCTTCCGGAGACTCTCTGGAAACACCATATATTTT. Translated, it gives CASSFRRLSGNTIYF.

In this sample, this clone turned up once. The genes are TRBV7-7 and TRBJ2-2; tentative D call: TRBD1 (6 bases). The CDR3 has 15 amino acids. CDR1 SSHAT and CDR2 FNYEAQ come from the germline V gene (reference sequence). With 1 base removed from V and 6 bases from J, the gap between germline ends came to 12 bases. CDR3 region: CASSLVSGAAGELFF. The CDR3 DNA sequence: TGTGCCAGCAGCTTAGTTTCAGGGGCCGCCGGGGAGCTGTTTTTT. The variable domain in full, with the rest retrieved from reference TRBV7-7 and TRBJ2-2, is GAGVSQSPRYKVTKRGQDVTLRCDPISSHATLYWYQQALGQGPEFLTYFNYEAQPDKSGLPSDRFSAERPEGSISTLTIQRTEQRDSAMYRCASSLVSGAAGELFFGEGSRLTVL.

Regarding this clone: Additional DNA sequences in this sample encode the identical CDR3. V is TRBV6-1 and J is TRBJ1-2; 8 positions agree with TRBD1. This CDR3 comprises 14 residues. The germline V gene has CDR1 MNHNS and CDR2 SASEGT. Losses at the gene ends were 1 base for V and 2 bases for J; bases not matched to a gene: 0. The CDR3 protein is CASSEGTGNYGYTF. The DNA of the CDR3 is TGTGCCAGCAGTGAAGGGACAGGGAACTATGGCTACACCTTC.

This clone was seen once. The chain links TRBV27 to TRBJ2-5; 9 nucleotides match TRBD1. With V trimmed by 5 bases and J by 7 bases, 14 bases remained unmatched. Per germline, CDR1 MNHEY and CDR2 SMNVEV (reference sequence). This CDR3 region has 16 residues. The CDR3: CASSPTTLDRGGTQYF. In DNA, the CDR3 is TGTGCCAGCAGTCCCACGACCCTGGACAGGGGAGGGACCCAGTACTTC.

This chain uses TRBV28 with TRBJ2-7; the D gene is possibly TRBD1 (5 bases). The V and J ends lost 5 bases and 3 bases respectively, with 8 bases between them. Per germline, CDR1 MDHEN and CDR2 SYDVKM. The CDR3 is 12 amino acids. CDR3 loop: CASSPQGYEQYF. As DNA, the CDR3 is TGTGCCAGCAGTCCGCAGGGCTACGAGCAGTACTTC.

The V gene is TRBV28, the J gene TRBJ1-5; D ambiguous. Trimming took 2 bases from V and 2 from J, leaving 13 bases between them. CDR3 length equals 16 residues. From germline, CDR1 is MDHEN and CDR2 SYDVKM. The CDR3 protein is CASSLLSGLGNQPQHF. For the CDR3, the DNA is TGTGCCAGCAGTTTACTGTCGGGATTGGGCAATCAGCCCCAGCATTTT.

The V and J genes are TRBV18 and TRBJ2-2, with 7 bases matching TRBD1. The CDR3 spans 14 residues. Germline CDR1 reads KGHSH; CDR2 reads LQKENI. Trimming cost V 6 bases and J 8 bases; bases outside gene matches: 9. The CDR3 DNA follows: TGTGCCAGCTCCCCCGACAGGGATGGAGGGGAGCTGTTTTTT. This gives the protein CASSPDRDGGELFF.

The CDR3 sequence is CASSHSGGQETQYF. CDR3 nucleotides: TGTGCCAGCAGCCATAGCGGGGGTCAAGAGACCCAGTACTTC. The genes are TRBV9 and TRBJ2-5; 9 nucleotides agree with TRBD2. Germline values: CDR1 SGDLS, CDR2 YYNGEE. The trim removed 4 bases at V and 2 bases at J, leaving 3 bases unmatched. The CDR3 consists of 14 residues. Drawing the rest from reference TRBV9 and TRBJ2-5, the complete variable domain is DSGVTQTPKHLITATGQRVTLRCSPRSGDLSVYWYQQSLDQGLQFLIQYYNGEERAKGNILERFSAQQFPDLHSELNLSSLELGDSALYFCASSHSGGQETQYFGPGTRLLVL.

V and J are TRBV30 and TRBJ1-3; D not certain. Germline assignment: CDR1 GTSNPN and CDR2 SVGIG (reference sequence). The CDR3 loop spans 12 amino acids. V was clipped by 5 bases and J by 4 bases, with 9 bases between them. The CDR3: CAWAHQGNTIYF. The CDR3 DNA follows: TGTGCCTGGGCTCATCAGGGAAACACCATATATTTT.

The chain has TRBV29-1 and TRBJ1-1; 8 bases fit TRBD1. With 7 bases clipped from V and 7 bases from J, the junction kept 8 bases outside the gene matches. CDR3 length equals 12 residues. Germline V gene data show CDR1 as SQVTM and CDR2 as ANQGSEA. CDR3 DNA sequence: TGCAGCGCCGCTGGACAGGGTCATGAAGCTTTCTTT. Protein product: CSAAGQGHEAFF.

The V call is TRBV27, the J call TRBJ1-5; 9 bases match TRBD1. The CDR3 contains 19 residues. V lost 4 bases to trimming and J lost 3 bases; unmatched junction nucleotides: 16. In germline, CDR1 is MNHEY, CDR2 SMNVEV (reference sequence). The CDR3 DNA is TGTGCCAGCAGTTCCGACCAGGGACAGGGAGGGGATACCAATCAGCCCCAGCATTTT. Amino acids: CASSSDQGQGGDTNQPQHF.

The CDR3 DNA reads TGTGCCAGCAGGCCAGCGGGAGCGACCTACAATGAGCAGTTCTTC. Protein: CASRPAGATYNEQFF. The chain combines TRBV25-1 with TRBJ2-1; 8 bases fit TRBD2. The CDR3 contains 15 residues. With 6 bases clipped from V and 2 bases from J, the junction kept 6 bases outside the gene matches. Germline CDR1 is MGHDK and CDR2 is SYGVNS.

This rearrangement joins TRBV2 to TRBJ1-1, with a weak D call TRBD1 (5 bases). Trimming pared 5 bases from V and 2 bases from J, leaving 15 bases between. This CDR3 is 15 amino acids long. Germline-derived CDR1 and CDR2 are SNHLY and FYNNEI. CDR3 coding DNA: TGTGCCAGCAGTCCAACCGACAGCTCAAACACTGAAGCTTTCTTT. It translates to CASSPTDSSNTEAFF.

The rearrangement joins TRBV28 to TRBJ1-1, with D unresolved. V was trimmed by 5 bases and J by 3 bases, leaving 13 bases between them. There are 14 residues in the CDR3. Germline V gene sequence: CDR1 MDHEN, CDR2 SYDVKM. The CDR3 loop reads CASSGSVADTEAFF. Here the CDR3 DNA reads TGTGCCAGCAGTGGCTCAGTGGCAGACACTGAAGCTTTCTTT.

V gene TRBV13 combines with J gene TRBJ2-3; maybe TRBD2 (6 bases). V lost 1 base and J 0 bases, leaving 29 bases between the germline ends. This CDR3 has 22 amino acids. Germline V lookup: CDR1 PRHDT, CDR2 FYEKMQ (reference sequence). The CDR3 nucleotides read TGTGCCAGCAGCTTAGCGTCTGGCATGGGAAGGGATCACCGGGAGAGCACAGATACGCAGTATTTT. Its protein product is CASSLASGMGRDHRESTDTQYF.

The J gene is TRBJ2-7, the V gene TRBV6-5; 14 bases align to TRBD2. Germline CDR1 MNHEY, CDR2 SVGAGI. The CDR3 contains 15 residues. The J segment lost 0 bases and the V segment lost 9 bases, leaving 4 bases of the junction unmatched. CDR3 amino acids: CASGLAGGPSYEQYF. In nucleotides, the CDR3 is TGTGCCAGTGGACTAGCGGGAGGACCCTCCTACGAGCAGTACTTC.

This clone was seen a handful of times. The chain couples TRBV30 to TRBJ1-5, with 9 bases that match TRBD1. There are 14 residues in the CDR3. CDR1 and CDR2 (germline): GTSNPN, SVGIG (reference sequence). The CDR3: CAYGGTGNHQPQHF. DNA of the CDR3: TGTGCGTACGGTGGGACAGGGAATCATCAGCCCCAGCATTTT.